This T cell receptor beta chain was sequenced in a study of T-cell reconstitution after alpha-beta-depleted transplantation in children. General observations from the study: T-cell numbers and diversity, one year after transplant, stemmed largely from T cells that were newly produced.

This CDR3 contains 11 residues. The V segment lost 7 bases and the J segment 11 bases; nucleotides outside the gene matches: 5. The V gene's germline CDR1 is LNHDA and CDR2 SQIVND (reference sequence). Preparation of the TCRbeta library involved a method that used unique molecular identifiers. TCRdb analysed the PCR reads with MiXCR anew, one entry per CDR3 protein. The top ten hold 15% to 20% of the sample, which has approximately 150,000 distinct CDR3 sequences, about 9% seen once. Many counts were recorded for this clonotype. The antigen remains undetermined. This specimen was PBMCs, mostly from graft donor cells, taken 180 days after TCRalphabeta/CD19-depleted stem cell transplant. The chain has TRBV19 and TRBJ1-1, with 9 bases aligning to TRBD1. The TCR sequence derives from a female patient aged 2 to 10 who had a stem cell transplant for congenital amegakaryocytic thrombocytopenia, so the T cells may come from the graft donor. CDR3 sequence reads: CASIGTGIAFF. CDR3 in DNA: TGTGCCAGTATTGGGACAGGGATTGCTTTCTTT.